One sample yielded the 4 T cell receptor beta chains listed below, sequenced in a study of blood T cell repertoires in COVID-19. Assay: immunoSEQ multiplex PCR; the TCRdb copy retains only in-frame clones and omits some. The table lists hundreds of thousands of clones, around nine tenths of them singletons, with less than 15% in the top ten. The sequencing sample was made of peripheral blood. These receptors were taken from a woman in her 70s with COVID-19, enrolled during active disease.

The chain is built from TRBV5-1 and TRBJ2-5; a weak D match, TRBD1 (5 bases). Trimming removed 3 bases at V and 0 bases at J, with 12 bases between. Per germline, CDR1 SGHRS and CDR2 YFSETQ. The CDR3 loop spans 15 amino acids. CDR3 residues: CASSYTGLHQETQYF. Here the CDR3 DNA reads TGCGCCAGCAGCTATACAGGTCTTCACCAAGAGACCCAGTACTTC.

This clone turned up a few times. This chain connects TRBV7-2 to TRBJ1-6; D is perhaps TRBD1 (5 bases). Trimming removed 5 bases from V and 13 bases from J, with 12 bases in between. The CDR3 length is 12 residues. Germline V gene lookup returns CDR1 SGHTA and CDR2 FQGNSA. The CDR3 nucleotides are TGTGCCAGCAGCACTCAGGGTCGGCCCCTCCACTTT. This sequence encodes CASSTQGRPLHF.

This rearrangement joins TRBV6-2 or TRBV6-3 to TRBJ2-5, with D possibly TRBD1 on 8 matching bases. The CDR3 totals 14 residues. V shed 6 bases and J shed 5 bases, with 16 bases lying between them. Per germline, CDR1 MNHEY and CDR2 SVGEGT. This CDR3 reads CASSRDRRGETQYF. As DNA, the CDR3 is TGTGCCAGCAGCCGGGACAGGCGGGGGGAGACCCAGTACTTC.

This chain connects TRBV6-5 to TRBJ1-1; the D gene is possibly TRBD1 (6 bases). Germline assignment: CDR1 MNHEY and CDR2 SVGAGI. Deletions cut 0 bases from V and 5 bases from J, with 10 bases between. This CDR3 region has 14 residues. This CDR3 is CASSYSEGVTEAFF. The DNA of the CDR3 is TGTGCCAGCAGTTACTCCGAGGGGGTTACTGAAGCTTTCTTT.